A selection of T cell receptor beta chains follows, all from one sample in a study of blood T cell repertoires in COVID-19. Produced via immunoSEQ multiplex PCR; TCRdb's table is partial and in-frame only. This sample has about 110,000 clones, with approximately 90% found just once. Specimen: peripheral blood. The origin of the receptors is a human donor in a cohort sampled during active COVID-19. The conserved cysteine and the conserved F or W are not part of the CDR3 here.

>TRBV6-5|TRBJ1-3|12
ASRSQGSGNTIY
>TRBV7-2|TRBJ2-4|14
ASSFPRSGGDGIQY
>TRBV18|TRBJ2-3|12
ASSISTETDTQY
>TRBV5-1|TRBJ1-2|14
ASSFTSGQGGYGYT
>TRBV2|TRBJ1-4|13
ASSRDRGRDEKLF
>TRBV28|TRBJ2-1|14
ASSSRQAIDYNEQF
>TRBV6-1|TRBJ1-2|15
ASSGIPGTGINYGYT
>TRBV28|TRBJ1-2|9
ASRRDNFYT
>TRBV5-1|TRBJ2-4|14
ASSPTGPWAKNIQY
>TRBV28|TRBJ2-1|12
ASSLLLGRDEQF
>TRBV15|TRBJ2-7|11
ATSRRGGYEQY
>TRBV6-5|TRBJ1-1|10
ASSHPQGMAF
>TRBV27|TRBJ2-5|12
ASSIIAGTETQY
>TRBV7-3|TRBJ2-7|12
ASRAGADFYEQY
>TRBV18|TRBJ1-5|14
ASSPREGMGNQPQH
>TRBV10-2|TRBJ2-3|12
ASSEFLGGTTQY
>TRBV28|TRBJ1-2|15
ASSLAGTGARNYGYT
>TRBV7-8|TRBJ2-1|16
ASSPLLAGGRYRNEQF
>TRBV9|TRBJ2-7|11
ASSSGSSYEQY
>TRBV6-4|TRBJ2-2|14
ASSDSGGLVGGELF
>TRBV2|TRBJ1-1|11
ASSEAEGTEAF
>TRBV10-3|TRBJ1-2|11
AAQPQGASGYT
>TRBV30|TRBJ1-5|11
AWRPGFNQPQH
>TRBV7-2|TRBJ2-3|12
ASSLGGGADTQY
>TRBV6-5|TRBJ2-7|13
ASSRGLAGALEQY
>TRBV3-1/TRBV3-2|TRBJ1-2|12
ASSRRGGADGYT
>TRBV4-2|TRBJ1-1|13
ASSQAQGGNTEAF
>TRBV7-2|TRBJ1-2|12
ASSPPRDSGGYT
>TRBV30|TRBJ1-5|13
AWSLGQANNQPQH
>TRBV30|TRBJ1-1|13
AWTWGTGANTEAF
>TRBV20-1|TRBJ1-4|9
SAREGEKLF
>TRBV7-3|TRBJ1-1|11
ASSLTVNTEAF
>TRBV2|TRBJ2-5|15
ASSGWTSGGIQETQY